These 22 T cell receptor beta chains were all obtained from the same sample, sequenced in a study of blood T cell repertoires in COVID-19. Produced via immunoSEQ multiplex PCR; TCRdb's table is partial and in-frame only. The sample comprises about 95,000 clones, roughly 90% of which are singletons, and about 3.4% rests with the top ten. The sample was peripheral blood. Receptor source: a woman between 65 and 79 years old with acute or convalescent COVID-19.

The rearrangement links TRBV5-1 to TRBJ2-5; D might be TRBD2 (6 bases). The V end lost 0 bases, the J end lost 3 bases, and 15 bases lay between the germline ends. The CDR3 is made up of 16 amino acids. Germline V lookup: CDR1 SGHRS, CDR2 YFSETQ. CDR3 DNA sequence: TGCGCCAGCAGCTTGGTAGGGACTTCACCAAAAGAGACCCAGTACTTC. Translation: CASSLVGTSPKETQYF.

The rearrangement joins TRBV2 to TRBJ2-1; 12 nucleotides align to TRBD2. Trimming took 6 bases from V and 4 from J; bases not matched to a gene: 7. This CDR3 has 16 residues. Germline V CDR1 and CDR2: SNHLY, FYNNEI. This CDR3 is CASRRTSGILYNEQFF. The CDR3 region has the DNA TGTGCCAGCAGAAGGACTAGCGGGATATTATACAATGAGCAGTTCTTC.

This clone appeared a few times. The chain uses TRBV19 and TRBJ1-5; D is perhaps TRBD1 (5 bases). V was pared by 3 bases and J by 6 bases, with 15 bases between. This CDR3 has 15 amino acids. CDR1 and CDR2 (germline): LNHDA, SQIVND (reference sequence). CDR3 loop: CASSILGGRAQPQHF. CDR3 DNA sequence: TGTGCCAGTAGTATTCTGGGAGGCAGGGCTCAGCCCCAGCATTTT.

The table lists this clone with a few counts. J is TRBJ1-4 and V is TRBV3-1 (or the pseudogene TRBV3-2), with D unclear. CDR3 length: 17 amino acids. Germline V gene sequence: CDR1 LGHDT, CDR2 YNNKEL (reference sequence). The V end lost 1 base, the J end lost 0 bases, and 12 bases lay between the germline ends. CDR3 region: CASSQVIGRSTNEKLFF. The CDR3 DNA is TGTGCCAGCAGCCAAGTTATTGGTCGGTCAACTAATGAAAAACTGTTTTTT.

As concerns this clone: One end of the junction fails to match germline, which may point to a read error. The CDR3, as DNA: TGTGCCAGCAGTTCGACTCCTAGCGGGAGGTACCTGGTCTTC. As protein: CASSSTPSGRYLVF. J is TRBJ2-1 and V is TRBV28, with 11 nucleotides matching TRBD2. This CDR3 is built from 14 residues. CDR1 is MDHEN and CDR2 is SYDVKM in the germline V gene.

The chain employs TRBV5-1 and TRBJ2-3; 12 bases are shared with TRBD2. This CDR3 is 23 amino acids long. CDR1 SGHRS and CDR2 YFSETQ come from the germline V gene. After removal of 0 bases from V and 2 bases from J, the junction contained 22 bases not matched to a gene. The CDR3 loop reads CASSLAFFGLAGIELRDTDTQYF. CDR3 coding DNA: TGCGCCAGCAGCTTGGCGTTTTTCGGACTAGCGGGGATAGAGCTTCGTGACACAGATACGCAGTATTTT.

The chain joins TRBV6-1 to TRBJ1-6; 11 nucleotides match TRBD1. The CDR3 totals 14 residues. Trimming took 8 bases from V and 9 from J; bases not matched to a gene: 6. The germline V gene encodes CDR1 MNHNS and CDR2 SASEGT. The CDR3, as DNA: TGTGCCAGCGTGGGGGGACAGGGGGTTTCACCCCTCCACTTT. Amino acids: CASVGGQGVSPLHF.

This chain's CDR3 is CASSQRRGTGEYGYTF. The CDR3 nucleotides are TGTGCCAGCAGCCAACGTCGGGGGACAGGGGAATATGGCTACACCTTC. This chain uses TRBV14 with TRBJ1-2; 10 nucleotides line up with TRBD1. CDR1 is SGHDN and CDR2 is FVKESK in the germline V gene. This CDR3 region has 16 residues. V lost 2 bases to trimming and J lost 5 bases; unmatched junction nucleotides: 8.

The chain couples TRBV5-1 to TRBJ1-4; D perhaps matches TRBD1 (6 bases). Trimming left V 5 bases short and J 8 bases short, with 16 bases between. The germline CDR1 and CDR2 sequences are SGHRS and YFSETQ. CDR3 length: 14 amino acids. CDR3 residues: CASRIAGVGEKLFF. The CDR3 coding sequence is TGCGCCAGCAGAATCGCAGGGGTCGGGGAAAAACTGTTTTTT. The complete variable domain, with remaining parts taken from reference TRBV5-1 and TRBJ1-4, reads KAGVTQTPRYLIKTRGQQVTLSCSPISGHRSVSWYQQTPGQGLQFLFEYFSETQRNKGNFPGRFSGRQFSNSRSEMNVSTLELGDSALYLCASRIAGVGEKLFFGSGTQLSVL.

J is TRBJ2-1 and V is TRBV27, with 10 bases fitting TRBD2. The germline gives CDR1 MNHEY, CDR2 SMNVEV (reference sequence). Trimming removed 5 bases from V and 15 bases from J; junction bases left unmatched: 13. The CDR3 totals 14 residues. The DNA for the CDR3 is TGTGCCAGCAGTAGGCCTAGCGGGAGTTCAGAACTGTTCTTC. Its protein is CASSRPSGSSELFF.

The chain employs TRBV10-1 and TRBJ2-1; 8 bases match TRBD2. The length of the CDR3 is 13 residues. V was pared by 6 bases and J by 7 bases, with 5 bases of the junction left unmatched. Germline V gene sequence: CDR1 WNHNN, CDR2 SYGVQD (reference sequence). CDR3 DNA: TGCGCCAGCAGCCGAGCGGGAGTGAATGAGCAGTTCTTC. Translating gives CASSRAGVNEQFF.

Only one count was recorded for this clone. V and J are TRBV4-1 and TRBJ2-1, with TRBD2 matching over 10 bases. J gave up 9 bases and V 4 bases, and 9 bases lay outside the gene matches. CDR1 MGHRA and CDR2 YSYEKL come from the germline V gene. The CDR3 is made up of 15 amino acids. The CDR3 sequence: CASSLGGLADPEQFF. CDR3 DNA sequence: TGCGCCAGCAGCCTAGGAGGACTAGCGGACCCTGAGCAGTTCTTC.

V and J are TRBV12-3 or TRBV12-4 and TRBJ2-3, with TRBD2 matching over 13 bases. The junction had 10 bases not matched to a gene; V was cut back by 7 bases and J by 15 bases. The CDR3 is 13 residues long. CDR3 protein: CASNLLAGGPPYF. The DNA of the CDR3 is TGTGCCAGCAACTTACTAGCGGGAGGGCCCCCATATTTT.

The chain employs TRBV28 and TRBJ1-3, with 7 bases fitting TRBD1. The V gene's germline CDR1 is MDHEN and CDR2 SYDVKM. The CDR3 is made up of 16 amino acids. V lost 6 bases to trimming and J lost 8 bases; unmatched junction nucleotides: 16. This chain's CDR3 is CASSQIRGSTLYTIYF. DNA of the CDR3: TGTGCCAGCAGCCAAATCAGGGGGTCGACCTTGTACACCATATATTTT.

DNA for the CDR3: TGTGCCAGCAGCGTCACCGGGTCGGCGCCGTTCTTC. Translated: CASSVTGSAPFF. The chain uses TRBV12-3 or TRBV12-4 and TRBJ2-1; D is unclear. The CDR3 is 12 residues long. V dropped 6 bases and J dropped 15 bases, with 18 bases sitting between them.

This clone was observed a handful of times. V is TRBV12-5 and J is TRBJ1-2, with a weak D call TRBD1 (5 bases). The germline CDR1 and CDR2 sequences are LGHNT and FRNRAP. The CDR3 is 17 amino acids. Trimming removed 4 bases from V and 1 base from J, with 19 bases in between. In DNA form, the CDR3 reads TGTGCTAGTGGTTCGGTCCCGTGGCTCAGGGTTAACTATGGCTACACCTTC. It yields the protein CASGSVPWLRVNYGYTF. Based on the CDR3 plus reference TRBV12-5 and TRBJ1-2, the full variable domain is DARVTQTPRHKVTEMGQEVTMRCQPILGHNTVFWYRQTMMQGLELLAYFRNRAPLDDSGMPKDRFSAEMPDATLATLKIQPSEPRDSAVYFCASGSVPWLRVNYGYTFGSGTRLTVV.

This clone was seen a single time. The chain carries TRBV3-1 (or the pseudogene TRBV3-2) and TRBJ2-5, with TRBD1 identical over 7 bases. The CDR3 spans 14 residues. The V and J ends lost 8 bases and 1 base, in that order; junction bases with no gene match: 7. Germline V gives CDR1 LGHDT, CDR2 YNNKEL (reference sequence). The CDR3 here is CASGGRDSQETQYF. The CDR3 bases are TGTGCCAGCGGGGGACGGGACAGCCAAGAGACCCAGTACTTC.

This rearrangement joins TRBV4-1 to TRBJ2-1; a weak D match, TRBD1 (5 bases). With 2 bases removed from V and 3 bases from J, the gap between germline ends came to 17 bases. Germline values: CDR1 MGHRA, CDR2 YSYEKL. This CDR3 comprises 17 residues. The CDR3 is CASSQPPGNSVYNEQFF. The CDR3 nucleotides read TGCGCCAGCAGCCAACCACCAGGGAACTCTGTCTACAATGAGCAGTTCTTC.

The V gene is TRBV11-2, the J gene TRBJ2-5, with D possibly matching TRBD1 (6 bases). This CDR3 contains 16 residues. Trimming removed 5 bases from V and 4 bases from J, with 20 bases in between. CDR1 SGHAT and CDR2 FQNNGV come from the germline V gene. The CDR3 sequence is CASSQQGQIVAETQYF. CDR3 DNA sequence: TGTGCCAGCAGCCAGCAAGGACAGATAGTTGCAGAGACCCAGTACTTC.

This clone was counted a few times. CDR3 amino acids: CASSPSGLTGELFF. The DNA for the CDR3 is TGTGCCAGCAGCCCATCCGGGTTGACCGGGGAGCTGTTTTTT. The gene calls are TRBV9 and TRBJ2-2; D remains unclear. Germline CDR1 reads SGDLS; CDR2 reads YYNGEE. V gave up 4 bases and J gave up 5 bases, with 12 bases separating them. This CDR3 comprises 14 residues. The full variable domain, completed using reference TRBV9 and TRBJ2-2, is DSGVTQTPKHLITATGQRVTLRCSPRSGDLSVYWYQQSLDQGLQFLIQYYNGEERAKGNILERFSAQQFPDLHSELNLSSLELGDSALYFCASSPSGLTGELFFGEGSRLTVL.

The J gene is TRBJ2-3, the V gene TRBV6-5; tentative D call: TRBD1 (6 bases). The V end lost 2 bases, the J end lost 1 base, and 13 bases lay between the germline ends. Germline V CDR1 and CDR2: MNHEY, SVGAGI. The CDR3 runs to 16 residues. The CDR3 DNA follows: TGTGCCAGCAGTTACCGGGACACCGAACGCACAGATACGCAGTATTTT. Translating gives CASSYRDTERTDTQYF.

This chain connects TRBV28 to TRBJ1-6; 8 bases align to TRBD1. The CDR3 contains 14 residues. The V and J ends lost 5 bases and 10 bases, in that order; junction bases with no gene match: 7. CDR1 MDHEN and CDR2 SYDVKM come from the germline V gene. DNA for the CDR3: TGTGCCAGCAGTCCCGGACAGGGACCGTCACCCCTCCACTTT. This sequence encodes CASSPGQGPSPLHF.